This TCR beta chain was identified during a study of control samples from healthy donors and cancer patients (dated by TCRdb to about 2020). As concerns this clone: No antigen is known for it. One end of the junction does not line up with germline, which may come from a read error.

Libraries came from the immunoSEQ multiplex PCR assay. The table comes from immuneACCESS by way of TCRdb, which keeps in-frame sequences with V and J called. Part of the clones is missing from these tables; in studies checked, under half for an unresolved V gene and the rest for unknown reasons. This sample lists some 130,000 clones; around 90% were detected once. Around 5.4% of the sample is taken by the ten largest. Counted from cysteine to phenylalanine, this CDR3 has 14 amino acids. The only DNA kept is the CDR3, 42 bases in frame from the first base. CDR1 and CDR2 are drawn from the germline V gene (reference sequence): SEHNR, FQNEAQ.

Sequencing was done on a sample of blood. The rearrangement joined TRBV7-9 to TRBJ1-4, with 7 middle bases fitting TRBD1. The sequence was obtained from a young man in good health. The sequenced DNA: TGTGCCAGCAGTTTAGGACAGGTTAATGAAAAACTGTTTTTT. This yields the protein CASSLGQVNEKLFF.